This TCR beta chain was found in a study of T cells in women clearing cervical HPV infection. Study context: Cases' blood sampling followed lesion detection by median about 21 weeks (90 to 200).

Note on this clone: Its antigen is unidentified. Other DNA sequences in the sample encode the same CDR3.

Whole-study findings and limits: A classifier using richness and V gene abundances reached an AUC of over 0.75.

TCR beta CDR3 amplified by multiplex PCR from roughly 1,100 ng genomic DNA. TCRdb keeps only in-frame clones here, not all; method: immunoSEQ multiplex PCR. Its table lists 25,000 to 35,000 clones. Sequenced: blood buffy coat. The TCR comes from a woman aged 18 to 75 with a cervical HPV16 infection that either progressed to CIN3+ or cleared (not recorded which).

The covered CDR3 bases are TGCAGCGTTGCCGCCTTCCAGGGCACG. Translating gives CSVAAFQGT. The CDR3 in full is CSVAAFQGTIYF. The chain has TRBV29-1 and TRBJ1-3, with D perhaps TRBD1 (5 bases). The observed sequence ends 3 residues before the CDR3 terminus, with the missing tail filled in from the germline J gene. The germline V gene has CDR1 SQVTM and CDR2 ANQGSEA. The CDR3 consists of 12 residues.